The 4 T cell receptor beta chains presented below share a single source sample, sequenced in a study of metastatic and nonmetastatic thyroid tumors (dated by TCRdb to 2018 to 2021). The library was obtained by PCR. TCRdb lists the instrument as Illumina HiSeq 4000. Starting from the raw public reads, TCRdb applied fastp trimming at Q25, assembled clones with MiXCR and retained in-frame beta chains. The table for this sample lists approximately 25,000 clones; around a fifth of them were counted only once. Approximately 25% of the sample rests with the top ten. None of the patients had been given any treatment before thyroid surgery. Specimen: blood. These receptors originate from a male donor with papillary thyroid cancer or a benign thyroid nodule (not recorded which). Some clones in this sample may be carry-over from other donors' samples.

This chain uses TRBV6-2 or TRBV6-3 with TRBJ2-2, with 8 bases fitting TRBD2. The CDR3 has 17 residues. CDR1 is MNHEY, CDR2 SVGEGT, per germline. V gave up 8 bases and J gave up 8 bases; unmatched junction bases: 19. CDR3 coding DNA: TGTGCCAGCTGCGGTCTGCGGACTAGCTCCCAAAGGGGGGAGCTGTTTTTT. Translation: CASCGLRTSSQRGELFF.

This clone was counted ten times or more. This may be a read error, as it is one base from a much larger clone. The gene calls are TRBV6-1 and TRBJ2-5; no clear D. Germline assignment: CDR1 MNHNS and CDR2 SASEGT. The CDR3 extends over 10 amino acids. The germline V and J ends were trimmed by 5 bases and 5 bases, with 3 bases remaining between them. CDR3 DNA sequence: TGTGCCAGCAGTATGGAGACCCAGTACTTC. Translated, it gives CASSMETQYF.

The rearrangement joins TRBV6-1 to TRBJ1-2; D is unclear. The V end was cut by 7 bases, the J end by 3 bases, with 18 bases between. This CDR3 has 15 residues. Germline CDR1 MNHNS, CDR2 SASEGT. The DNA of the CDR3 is TGTGCCAGCACATGGGCAGACTCCACCGACTATGGCTACACCTTC. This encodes CASTWADSTDYGYTF.

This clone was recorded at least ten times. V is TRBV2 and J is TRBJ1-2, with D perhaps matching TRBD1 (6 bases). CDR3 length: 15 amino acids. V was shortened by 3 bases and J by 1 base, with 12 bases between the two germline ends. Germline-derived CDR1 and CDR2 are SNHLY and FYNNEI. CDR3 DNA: TGTGCCAGCAGTGAGCAGGGGTCTAGTAACTATGGCTACACCTTC. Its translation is CASSEQGSSNYGYTF.